Listed below are T cell receptor beta chains from one sample, sequenced in a study of blood T cells in healthy people across ages. MiXCR, applied by TCRdb to the 5' RACE reads, yields one record per CDR3 protein. The profile shows about 680,000 distinct CDR3 sequences, about 52% of them singletons. Sequencing input: blood. Every receptor here comes from a woman aged 60-70 years in good health. Each CDR3 is given with its conserved first and last residue. Each record gives: CDR3 length, V gene, CDR3 protein.

len: 13
v_gene: TRBV29-1
CDR3aa: CSVSLSTDQPQHF

len: 15
v_gene: TRBV15
CDR3aa: CATSRASRGLDEQYF

len: 16
v_gene: TRBV20-1
CDR3aa: CSAKGGTSGSGSEQFF

len: 15
v_gene: TRBV6-1
CDR3aa: CASSYTGGGNQPQHF

len: 15
v_gene: TRBV5-1
CDR3aa: CASSSPDRGLYEQYF

len: 16
v_gene: TRBV5-1
CDR3aa: CASSITGQGGADTQYF

len: 16
v_gene: TRBV9
CDR3aa: CASTRGLADLTDTQYF

len: 11
v_gene: TRBV12-3/TRBV12-4
CDR3aa: CASSRGQPQHF

len: 13
v_gene: TRBV27
CDR3aa: CASSTSWGYEQYF

len: 14
v_gene: TRBV20-1
CDR3aa: CSARRGLAGDTQYF

len: 19
v_gene: TRBV20-1
CDR3aa: CSARVLAGGPGGSYNGQFF

len: 14
v_gene: TRBV9
CDR3aa: CASSVTSQAETQYF

len: 15
v_gene: TRBV7-2
CDR3aa: CASSLTRANTDTQYF

len: 15
v_gene: TRBV20-1
CDR3aa: CSARDPGLYHNEQFF

len: 15
v_gene: TRBV18
CDR3aa: CASSGEQGPEETQYF

len: 15
v_gene: TRBV10-3
CDR3aa: CAISESKGHQETQYF

len: 15
v_gene: TRBV6-1
CDR3aa: CVSISGQGLNQPQHF

len: 14
v_gene: TRBV19
CDR3aa: CASSPTHRDRKQFF

len: 17
v_gene: TRBV12-3/TRBV12-4
CDR3aa: CASSFLGGLAGQETQYF

len: 13
v_gene: TRBV20-1
CDR3aa: CSARAAAGNIQYF

len: 14
v_gene: TRBV6-5
CDR3aa: CASSYSGGLREQYF

len: 16
v_gene: TRBV28
CDR3aa: CASSSMTSGNYNEQFF

len: 15
v_gene: TRBV4-3
CDR3aa: CASSQEGYSYNEQYF

len: 12
v_gene: TRBV29-1
CDR3aa: CSVAGRGTEAFF

len: 14
v_gene: TRBV20-1
CDR3aa: CSVTRSGRAHEQFF

len: 11
v_gene: TRBV20-1
CDR3aa: CSGPDSYEQYF

len: 14
v_gene: TRBV7-3
CDR3aa: CASTQGYGANVLTF

len: 14
v_gene: TRBV3-1
CDR3aa: CASSLNRINQPQHF

len: 14
v_gene: TRBV24-1
CDR3aa: CATSDRKGTDTQYF

len: 14
v_gene: TRBV7-9
CDR3aa: CASSPWDQTYEQYF

len: 15
v_gene: TRBV5-1
CDR3aa: CASRRDWGPGNEQFF

len: 17
v_gene: TRBV20-1
CDR3aa: CSARFLGTSDRTDTQYF

len: 10
v_gene: TRBV6-6
CDR3aa: CASSYQEAFF

len: 12
v_gene: TRBV7-3
CDR3aa: CASSLSGGELFF

len: 12
v_gene: TRBV2
CDR3aa: CASSQTSGEQYF

len: 14
v_gene: TRBV5-1
CDR3aa: CASSLTSAYNEQFF

len: 16
v_gene: TRBV20-1
CDR3aa: CSARDLPGLVADTQYF

len: 15
v_gene: TRBV28
CDR3aa: CASSPAGLGGNEQFF

len: 20
v_gene: TRBV15
CDR3aa: CATSRDPRLPGQGFSYEQYF

len: 14
v_gene: TRBV29-1
CDR3aa: CSGSRDSGYNEQYF

len: 17
v_gene: TRBV18
CDR3aa: CASSPPGLAGGSNEQFF

len: 15
v_gene: TRBV5-4
CDR3aa: CASSPRQGVYNEQFF

len: 13
v_gene: TRBV24-1
CDR3aa: CATSRTIDNEQYF

len: 13
v_gene: TRBV28
CDR3aa: CASQSGQGPGQYF